Detailed here is one TCR beta chain. The entry originates in a study of blood T cell repertoires in COVID-19. Overall study context: The cDNA or gDNA used as material had been derived from T cells, B-cell-depleted T cells, or PBMCs.

Germline CDR1 is MNHNS and CDR2 is SASEGT. CDR3 length: 12 amino acids. Trimming pared 2 bases from V and 7 bases from J, leaving 6 bases between. Profiled with immunoSEQ multiplex PCR; TCRdb holds only in-frame clones, not every one. The sample contains about 80,000 clones, approximately 80% of which appear only once. J is TRBJ2-1 and V is TRBV6-1; perhaps TRBD2 as D (6 bases). This clonotype was obtained from a woman aged 70-85 years with acute or convalescent COVID-19. Source material: peripheral blood. The CDR3 bases are TGTGCCAGCAGTGAACGGGGGAATGAGCAGTTCTTC. Translation gives CASSERGNEQFF.